This TCR beta chain was profiled in a study of identifying expanded T cells in peripheral blood. During the collection period, no donor immune events like infections were recorded. Concerning this clone: The antigen is not known.

The CDR3 has 11 residues. In germline, CDR1 is MNHEY, CDR2 SVGAGI. The V end was cut by 2 bases, the J end by 7 bases, with 6 bases between. The data were produced by immunoSEQ multiplex PCR, yet TCRdb's version contains in-frame clones alone and is incomplete. The sample lists around 85,000 clones, approximately 89% occurring once. Regarding the study as a whole: Variance in clone template counts between approximately two-week samples significantly increased with total template count across all healthy donors.

The receptor was derived from a person aged 18 to 75 in good health. The material sequenced was blood. The chain couples TRBV6-5 to TRBJ2-7, with D unclear. As DNA, the CDR3 is TGTGCCAGCAGTTACGGGGTAGAGCAGTACTTC. Amino acid sequence: CASSYGVEQYF.